This T cell receptor (beta chain) was recovered during a study of CD8+CD57+ T cells in acquired aplastic anemia. V lost 5 bases and J lost 11, with 16 bases in between. The germline V gene has CDR1 ENHRY and CDR2 SYGVKD. The CDR3 is made up of 14 amino acids. Researchers used genomic DNA as the template to profile TCR beta VDJ and CDR3. TCRdb ran MiXCR on the reads and lists one entry per CDR3 protein. The sample lists 350,000 to 450,000 distinct CDR3 sequences, 65% to 75% occurring once. The clonotype originates from a human donor in good health, serving as a control. Sample: sorted CD4+, CD8+, or CD8+CD57+ T cells (not recorded which) from PBMCs. The chain is built from TRBV10-3 and TRBJ1-6; D call uncertain. The DNA for the CDR3 is TGTGCCATCAGTCTCCGGCAGTCTAGGACACCCCTCCACTTT. Translated: CAISLRQSRTPLHF.